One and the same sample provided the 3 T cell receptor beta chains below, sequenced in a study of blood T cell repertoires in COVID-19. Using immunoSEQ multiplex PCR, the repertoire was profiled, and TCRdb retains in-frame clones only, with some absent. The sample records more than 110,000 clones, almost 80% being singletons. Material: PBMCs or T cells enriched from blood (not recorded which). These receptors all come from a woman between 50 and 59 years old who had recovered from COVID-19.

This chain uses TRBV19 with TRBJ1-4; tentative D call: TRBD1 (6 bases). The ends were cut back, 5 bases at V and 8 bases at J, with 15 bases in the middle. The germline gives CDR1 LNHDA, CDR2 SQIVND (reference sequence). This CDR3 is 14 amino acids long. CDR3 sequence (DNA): TGTGCCAGTAGTGTTACAGGGTATGGAGAAAAACTGTTTTTT. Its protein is CASSVTGYGEKLFF.

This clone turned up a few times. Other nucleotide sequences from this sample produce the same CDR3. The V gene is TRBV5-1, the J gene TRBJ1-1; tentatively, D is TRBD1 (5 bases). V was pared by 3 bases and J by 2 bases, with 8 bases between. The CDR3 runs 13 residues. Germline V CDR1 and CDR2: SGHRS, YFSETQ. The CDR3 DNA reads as TGCGCCAGCAGCTCGGACACAAACACTGAAGCTTTCTTT. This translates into CASSSDTNTEAFF.

The CDR3 is CASSPQSTDTQYF. The CDR3, as DNA: TGTGCCAGCAGCCCCCAGAGCACAGATACGCAGTATTTT. This rearrangement joins TRBV28 to TRBJ2-3; unclear D gene. Germline values: CDR1 MDHEN, CDR2 SYDVKM. V was pared by 6 bases and J by 0 bases, with 7 bases between. This CDR3 has 13 amino acids.